Listed below are T cell receptor beta chains from one sample, sequenced in a study of T-cell memory formation after mild COVID-19. Each CDR3 protein gets one entry after TCRdb re-called the 5' RACE reads with MiXCR. The data hold 250,000 to 350,000 distinct CDR3 sequences, with 15% to 20% observed a single time. The sequenced material came from PBMCs or a T cell subset sorted from them (not recorded which). These receptors were obtained from a young man who had mild COVID-19 (a few samples of this study predate the infection). Cell type and time point are not known. The CDR3 runs from the conserved cysteine through the conserved F or W. D genes are given only for firm matches. Expanded clones are given a class, and other clones once, few, many or no size at all.

CSAGDRINSPLHF,TGCAGTGCCGGGGACAGAATAAATTCACCCCTCCACTTT,TRBD1,few,TRBV20-1,TRBJ1-6
CASNLVAGGGDTQYF,TGTGCCAGCAACCTAGTAGCGGGGGGCGGAGATACGCAGTATTTT,TRBD2,many,TRBV12-3/TRBV12-4,TRBJ2-3
CAWSVGSPSYNEQFF,TGTGCCTGGAGTGTAGGTAGCCCCTCCTACAATGAGCAGTTCTTC,.,.,TRBV30,TRBJ2-1
CATSGANVLTF,TGTGCCACCTCTGGGGCCAACGTCCTGACTTTC,.,many,TRBV6-2/TRBV6-3,TRBJ2-6
CSAPRGAVTEAFF,TGCAGTGCCCCTAGGGGGGCGGTCACTGAAGCTTTCTTT,.,.,TRBV20-1,TRBJ1-1
CASSQGNQRWDTQYF,TGCGCCAGCAGCCAAGGGAATCAGCGGTGGGATACGCAGTATTTT,.,few,TRBV4-3,TRBJ2-3
CASSEAYGTHEQFF,TGTGCCAGCAGTGAAGCGTACGGGACTCATGAGCAGTTCTTC,.,few,TRBV6-6,TRBJ2-1
CATSRDIWLAGAAYNEQFF,TGTGCCACCAGCAGAGATATTTGGCTAGCGGGGGCCGCCTACAATGAGCAGTTCTTC,TRBD2,.,TRBV15,TRBJ2-1
CASSFLLYRGKNYGYTF,TGTGCCAGCAGTTTCCTTCTCTACAGGGGGAAGAACTATGGCTACACCTTC,TRBD1,many,TRBV12-3/TRBV12-4,TRBJ1-2
CASSQVAGGFTDTQYF,TGTGCCAGCAGCCAAGTAGCGGGGGGGTTCACAGATACGCAGTATTTT,TRBD2,few,TRBV14,TRBJ2-3
CASSQGERQETQYF,TGTGCCAGCAGCCAAGGGGAACGGCAAGAGACCCAGTACTTC,.,few,TRBV4-2,TRBJ2-5
CASSVGTGLLTDTQYF,TGTGCCAGCAGCGTAGGGACAGGACTACTCACAGATACGCAGTATTTT,.,few,TRBV9,TRBJ2-3
CASRYRSGANVLTF,TGTGCCAGCAGATACAGGTCTGGGGCCAACGTCCTGACTTTC,.,.,TRBV7-9,TRBJ2-6
CASNSGTAYNSPLHF,TGTGCCAGCAACTCTGGGACGGCGTATAATTCACCCCTCCACTTT,.,.,TRBV2,TRBJ1-6
CASSYRSPGDTIYF,TGTGCCAGCAGTTACAGAAGCCCCGGAGACACCATATATTTT,.,.,TRBV6-5,TRBJ1-3
CASRMGGQYNEQFF,TGTGCCAGCAGAATGGGGGGGCAATACAATGAGCAGTTCTTC,.,few,TRBV6-5,TRBJ2-1
CASSRTVFRKSGELFF,TGTGCCAGCAGCCGCACAGTCTTCCGAAAAAGCGGGGAGCTGTTTTTT,.,few,TRBV12-3/TRBV12-4,TRBJ2-2
CASSLGTDYGYTF,TGTGCCAGCAGTTTAGGGACAGACTATGGCTACACCTTC,TRBD1,many,TRBV5-1,TRBJ1-2
CASSATEGRSQPQHF,TGTGCCAGCAGCGCTACAGAGGGCCGATCTCAGCCCCAGCATTTT,.,.,TRBV7-2,TRBJ1-5
CSARDLGQPAREQYF,TGCAGTGCTAGAGATCTGGGACAGCCGGCCCGCGAGCAGTACTTC,TRBD1,many,TRBV20-1,TRBJ2-7
CASSYRGADTQYF,TGTGCCAGCAGTTACCGGGGGGCAGATACGCAGTATTTT,TRBD2,.,TRBV6-2/TRBV6-3,TRBJ2-3
CASSIGTGTYEQYF,TGTGCCAGCAGTATCGGGACAGGGACCTACGAGCAGTACTTC,TRBD1,.,TRBV4-2,TRBJ2-7
CASKSPGGTYNEQFF,TGTGCCAGCAAATCCCCGGGGGGAACGTACAATGAGCAGTTCTTC,TRBD2,.,TRBV12-3/TRBV12-4,TRBJ2-1
CASSPHGGRGTDTQYF,TGCGCCAGCAGCCCGCATGGCGGACGGGGGACAGATACGCAGTATTTT,.,few,TRBV4-3,TRBJ2-3
CASSSRAQGAAGELFF,TGTGCCAGCAGCTCCCGGGCCCAGGGGGCGGCCGGGGAGCTGTTTTTT,TRBD1,.,TRBV7-8,TRBJ2-2
CASSLDQNGYTF,TGCGCCAGCAGCTTGGATCAGAACGGCTACACCTTC,.,.,TRBV5-1,TRBJ1-2
CASSSGLAGGGTQYF,TGTGCCAGCAGCTCCGGACTAGCGGGGGGTGGGACGCAGTATTTT,TRBD2,.,TRBV7-6,TRBJ2-3
CASSLVLGASGDTQYF,TGCGCCAGCAGCTTGGTATTGGGAGCCTCGGGGGATACGCAGTATTTT,.,.,TRBV5-1,TRBJ2-3
CASRRQATNTEAFF,TGCGCCAGCCGCCGACAGGCAACGAACACTGAAGCTTTCTTT,.,few,TRBV4-3,TRBJ1-1
CSATDSYGYTF,TGCAGCGCTACGGACAGCTATGGCTACACCTTC,.,.,TRBV29-1,TRBJ1-2
CASSADRANTEAFF,TGCGCCAGCAGTGCCGACAGGGCGAACACTGAAGCTTTCTTT,TRBD1,.,TRBV5-1,TRBJ1-1
CASPTYTGEETQYF,TGCGCCAGCCCAACTTACACGGGGGAAGAGACCCAGTACTTC,.,.,TRBV4-1,TRBJ2-5
CASSVQGSGQFF,TGTGCCAGCAGTGTCCAGGGTAGTGGGCAGTTCTTC,.,.,TRBV6-5,TRBJ2-1
CASSLLSRVTPDTQYF,TGTGCCAGCAGCTTACTCAGCAGGGTGACTCCAGATACGCAGTATTTT,.,.,TRBV7-9,TRBJ2-3
CASSFQGVGTEAFF,TGTGCCAGCAGCTTCCAGGGGGTGGGCACTGAAGCTTTCTTT,TRBD1,.,TRBV11-2,TRBJ1-1
CASSQGIGRADYGYTF,TGCGCCAGCAGCCAAGGAATAGGGAGGGCGGACTATGGCTACACCTTC,.,few,TRBV4-3,TRBJ1-2
CASSYGRVGDLYGYTF,TGTGCCAGCAGTTACGGAAGGGTAGGGGACCTCTATGGCTACACCTTC,.,.,TRBV6-6,TRBJ1-2
CSAEASNYGYTF,TGCAGTGCCGAGGCATCTAACTATGGCTACACCTTC,.,.,TRBV20-1,TRBJ1-2
CASSLAGGGNDEQFF,TGTGCCAGCAGCTTAGCAGGGGGCGGCAACGATGAGCAGTTCTTC,TRBD1,few,TRBV7-9,TRBJ2-1
CASSQVPRTGGEEQYF,TGCGCCAGCAGCCAAGTTCCCCGGACAGGGGGCGAAGAGCAGTACTTC,TRBD1,.,TRBV4-3,TRBJ2-7
CASSQLGHTYEQYF,TGTGCCAGCAGCCAACTTGGACACACCTACGAGCAGTACTTC,.,many,TRBV7-2,TRBJ2-7
CASSRGALKQETQYF,TGTGCCAGCAGCCGAGGGGCCCTTAAACAAGAGACCCAGTACTTC,.,many,TRBV3-1,TRBJ2-5
CASSFGTGAGTYEQYF,TGTGCCAGCAGCTTTGGGACAGGGGCCGGGACCTACGAGCAGTACTTC,TRBD1,few,TRBV7-6,TRBJ2-7
CSVEEGLYEQYF,TGCAGCGTTGAGGAAGGGCTCTACGAGCAGTACTTC,.,.,TRBV29-1,TRBJ2-7
CASSLGVGPRTIYF,TGTGCCAGCAGCTTAGGTGTGGGACCGCGCACCATATATTTT,.,.,TRBV5-4,TRBJ1-3
CASSQVLRQGLYSNQPQHF,TGTGCCAGCAGCCAGGTCCTGCGACAGGGCTTATATAGCAATCAGCCCCAGCATTTT,TRBD1,.,TRBV3-1,TRBJ1-5